This is a list of T cell receptor beta chains from one sample in a study of T cells in Graves' hyperthyroidism and ophthalmopathy. TCRdb used MiXCR to reprocess the multiplex PCR reads, holding one entry per CDR3 protein. The data contain about 400,000 distinct CDR3 sequences, 15% to 18% of them singletons. Sequencing was performed on blood. The receptor set was obtained from a woman between 18 and 29 years old with Graves' hyperthyroidism. Each CDR3 is given with its conserved first and last residue. The order of the fields is V gene, D gene, J gene, clone size, CDR3 DNA, CDR3 protein. D genes are given only for firm matches. The size field is filled for only some rows; it gives once, few, many or a size class.

V: TRBV2; D: -; J: TRBJ1-5; size: few; DNA: TGTGCCAGCAGTGAAGAAGGGACAAGCAGTCAGCCCCAGCATTTT; CDR3: CASSEEGTSSQPQHF
V: TRBV29-1; D: TRBD1; J: TRBJ1-1; size: few; DNA: TGCAGCCCCCCACGAGTCGGACAGGGGCTCACTGAAGCTTTCTTT; CDR3: CSPPRVGQGLTEAFF
V: TRBV5-1; D: -; J: TRBJ2-7; size: many; DNA: TGCGCCAGCAGTCAGTTTTCCGCAGATAGGAGCTCCTACGAGCAGTACTTC; CDR3: CASSQFSADRSSYEQYF
V: TRBV28; D: -; J: TRBJ2-4; size: many; DNA: TGTGCCAGCAGTTTAGATTTCGGCGGAAACATTCAGTACTTC; CDR3: CASSLDFGGNIQYF
V: TRBV12-3/TRBV12-4; D: -; J: TRBJ1-3; size: -; DNA: TGTGCCAGCAGCCCGCCGGGCAGGTTTACCACCATATATTTT; CDR3: CASSPPGRFTTIYF
V: TRBV11-1; D: TRBD2; J: TRBJ2-1; size: many; DNA: TGTGCCAGCAGCGCGACTAGCGGGAGGCAGTACAATGAGCAGTTCTTC; CDR3: CASSATSGRQYNEQFF
V: TRBV28; D: -; J: TRBJ1-4; size: -; DNA: TGTGCCAGCAGTTTCGGGGCGACTAATGAAAAACTGTTTTTT; CDR3: CASSFGATNEKLFF
V: TRBV7-6; D: TRBD2; J: TRBJ2-1; size: -; DNA: TGTGCCAGCAGCGTAGCGGGAGGCCCGTATGAGCAGTTCTTC; CDR3: CASSVAGGPYEQFF
V: TRBV19; D: TRBD2; J: TRBJ2-1; size: many; DNA: TGTGCCAGTAGAACTAGCGGGAGGGGATACAATGAGCAGTTCTTC; CDR3: CASRTSGRGYNEQFF
V: TRBV2; D: -; J: TRBJ2-2; size: many; DNA: TGTGCCAGCAGAGGGGACACCGGGGAGCTGTTTTTT; CDR3: CASRGDTGELFF
V: TRBV20-1; D: -; J: TRBJ2-5; size: many; DNA: TGCAGTGCTATCGGACTAGGGGGCCTTTGGGAGACCCAGTACTTC; CDR3: CSAIGLGGLWETQYF
V: TRBV2; D: -; J: TRBJ1-1; size: many; DNA: TGTGCCAGCACCCTCTTGGCAGGGCGAAAGATAGGCACTGAAGCTTTCTTT; CDR3: CASTLLAGRKIGTEAFF
V: TRBV14; D: -; J: TRBJ2-2; size: -; DNA: TGTGCCAGCAGTCGCAACGAAAACACCGGGGAGCTGTTTTTT; CDR3: CASSRNENTGELFF
V: TRBV15; D: -; J: TRBJ2-7; size: few; DNA: TGTGCCACCAGCAGAGACCCAGGGTCGGACGAGCAGTACTTC; CDR3: CATSRDPGSDEQYF
V: TRBV7-9; D: -; J: TRBJ2-6; size: many; DNA: TGTGCCAGCAGCTCCATGACGAGGGGGTTCCATAACTCTGGGGCCAACGTCCTGACTTTC; CDR3: CASSSMTRGFHNSGANVLTF
V: TRBV4-1; D: -; J: TRBJ1-1; size: few; DNA: TGCGCCAGCAGCCAAGGGAGAGGGGTCGACACTGAAGCTTTCTTT; CDR3: CASSQGRGVDTEAFF
V: TRBV28; D: -; J: TRBJ2-6; size: -; DNA: TGTGCCAGCAGTTCTAACCCCGCGCGCTCTGGGGCCAACGTCCTGACTTTC; CDR3: CASSSNPARSGANVLTF
V: TRBV6-9; D: -; J: TRBJ2-1; size: -; DNA: TGTGCCAGCAGTTCTCCTACTAGCAGCCACAATGAGCAGTTCTTC; CDR3: CASSSPTSSHNEQFF
V: TRBV5-1; D: -; J: TRBJ2-7; size: many; DNA: TGCGCCAGCAGCTTGGAGCGTCCCCCCTACGAGCAGTACTTC; CDR3: CASSLERPPYEQYF
V: TRBV9; D: -; J: TRBJ2-1; size: few; DNA: TGTGCCAGCAGCGTGGATCTAGCGACCTACAATGAGCAGTTCTTC; CDR3: CASSVDLATYNEQFF
V: TRBV19; D: -; J: TRBJ1-5; size: once; DNA: TGTGCCAGTAGTATCCAGGGCCCCAATCAGCCCCAGCATTTT; CDR3: CASSIQGPNQPQHF
V: TRBV4-3; D: TRBD1; J: TRBJ1-2; size: few; DNA: TGCGCCAGCAGCCAACAAAACAGGGGGAGACTAGTGGGCTACACCTTC; CDR3: CASSQQNRGRLVGYTF
V: TRBV4-2; D: TRBD1; J: TRBJ1-2; size: -; DNA: TGTGCCAGCAGCCAACAGGGGGACCAAGTTTATGGCTACACCTTC; CDR3: CASSQQGDQVYGYTF
V: TRBV6-1; D: -; J: TRBJ2-1; size: few; DNA: TGTGCCAACCCTCCCCCGTGGAGCAGTCCCCTTTACAATGAGCAGTTCTTC; CDR3: CANPPPWSSPLYNEQFF
V: TRBV24-1; D: -; J: TRBJ2-1; size: few; DNA: TGTGCCACCAGTGAGATCAATGAGCAGTTCTTC; CDR3: CATSEINEQFF
V: TRBV6-2/TRBV6-3; D: TRBD2; J: TRBJ2-2; size: few; DNA: TGTGCCAGCAGTTACCAACCTCCGGGACTAGCGGGGTCTCACACCGGGGAGCTGTTTTTT; CDR3: CASSYQPPGLAGSHTGELFF
V: TRBV29-1; D: TRBD1; J: TRBJ2-1; size: many; DNA: TGCAGCGTTTTCAGGGGGCGACAGTTCTTC; CDR3: CSVFRGRQFF
V: TRBV5-1; D: -; J: TRBJ1-1; size: many; DNA: TGCGCCAGCAGCCGAGGGGAGTCTGAAGCTTTCTTT; CDR3: CASSRGESEAFF
V: TRBV27; D: TRBD1; J: TRBJ1-5; size: many; DNA: TGTGCCAGCAACCCGGGACAGGGGTGGAGTACGCAGCCCCAGCATTTT; CDR3: CASNPGQGWSTQPQHF
V: TRBV10-3; D: -; J: TRBJ2-3; size: -; DNA: TGTGCCACCAGTGTCAAGGGGGAAAGCACAGATACGCAGTATTTT; CDR3: CATSVKGESTDTQYF
V: TRBV29-1; D: -; J: TRBJ1-2; size: -; DNA: TGCAGCGTTGTGGGGGCGACAGTCGACGGCTACACCTTC; CDR3: CSVVGATVDGYTF
V: TRBV29-1; D: -; J: TRBJ1-1; size: many; DNA: TGCAGCGTTCACTTCTCTTCCACTGAAGCTTTCTTT; CDR3: CSVHFSSTEAFF
V: TRBV11-2; D: -; J: TRBJ2-1; size: few; DNA: TGTGCCAGCAGCCTGATAGCGTCGGGTGAGCAGTTCTTC; CDR3: CASSLIASGEQFF
V: TRBV2; D: TRBD1; J: TRBJ2-7; size: many; DNA: TGTGCCAGCAGTGAAGTACGGGTTGGGACAGGGCATTACGAGCAGTACTTC; CDR3: CASSEVRVGTGHYEQYF
V: TRBV28; D: TRBD1; J: TRBJ2-1; size: -; DNA: TGTGCCAGCAGTCCTCCGGGACAGAGATTTGACTTCTACAATGAGCAGTTCTTC; CDR3: CASSPPGQRFDFYNEQFF
V: TRBV3-1; D: -; J: TRBJ2-5; size: -; DNA: TGTGCCAGCAGCCAAGCGGATGGAGAGACCCAGTACTTC; CDR3: CASSQADGETQYF
V: TRBV5-6; D: -; J: TRBJ1-2; size: many; DNA: TGTGCCAGCAGCTTGGGGCGGGATGGCTACACCTTC; CDR3: CASSLGRDGYTF
V: TRBV7-9; D: -; J: TRBJ1-3; size: -; DNA: TGTGCCAGCAGCTTAGGGGCCAGAAACACCATATATTTT; CDR3: CASSLGARNTIYF
V: TRBV10-3; D: TRBD2; J: TRBJ2-3; size: few; DNA: TGTGCCATCAGTGATCAGCGGGAGCGGGGGACAGATACGCAGTATTTT; CDR3: CAISDQRERGTDTQYF
V: TRBV15; D: -; J: TRBJ1-1; size: many; DNA: TGTGCCACCAGCAGGTCAGGTGTTGCGGACACTGAAGCTTTCTTT; CDR3: CATSRSGVADTEAFF
V: TRBV7-3; D: -; J: TRBJ2-1; size: few; DNA: TGTGCCAGCAGCGGGGCGGGAATACGGCAGTTCTTC; CDR3: CASSGAGIRQFF
V: TRBV7-8; D: TRBD1; J: TRBJ1-1; size: many; DNA: TGTGCCAGCAGCTTAGGAGGGACAGGGGTGGGTAGGATGAACACTGAAGCTTTCTTT; CDR3: CASSLGGTGVGRMNTEAFF
V: TRBV5-8; D: TRBD1; J: TRBJ2-5; size: few; DNA: TGTGCCAGCAGCGACTACAGGGGGATAGATGAGACCCAGTACTTC; CDR3: CASSDYRGIDETQYF
V: TRBV12-3/TRBV12-4; D: -; J: TRBJ2-1; size: many; DNA: TGTGCCAGCATCCCTCAGCGGAACTTCCTCTACAATGAGCAGTTCTTC; CDR3: CASIPQRNFLYNEQFF
V: TRBV9; D: -; J: TRBJ2-6; size: -; DNA: TGTGCCAGCAGCGCAACAAACTCTGGGGCCAACGTCCTGACTTTC; CDR3: CASSATNSGANVLTF
V: TRBV12-3/TRBV12-4; D: TRBD1; J: TRBJ1-6; size: many; DNA: TGTGCCAGCGGGACAGGGGAACATTCACCCCTCCACTTT; CDR3: CASGTGEHSPLHF